This is a list of T cell receptor beta chains from one sample in a study of blood T cells in healthy people across ages. Each CDR3 protein is one row after TCRdb ran MiXCR on the 5' RACE reads. The sample has some 760,000 distinct CDR3 sequences, roughly 25% seen once; the top ten hold under 4.5%. This sample was also put to use in a study of T cells of mothers and their children.

The source material was blood. Source of these receptors: a boy aged 10-17 years in good health. CDR3s include the opening cysteine and the closing phenylalanine or tryptophan. Each record gives: clone size, D gene, V gene, J gene, CDR3 DNA, CDR3 protein. A D gene is named only where the DNA matches it firmly. For some rows the clone size is stated as once, few or many, or as a class when expanded; others skip it.

-,TRBD2,TRBV28,TRBJ2-5,TGTGCCAGCAGTACGGGACTAGCGGAAGAGACCCAGTACTTC,CASSTGLAEETQYF
-,-,TRBV28,TRBJ2-4,TGTGCCAGCAGTTCATATCCGATCAGAGCCAAAAACATTCAGTACTTC,CASSSYPIRAKNIQYF
few,-,TRBV27,TRBJ2-1,TGTGCCAGCAGCTCCAGGACCCCTGAGCAGTTCTTC,CASSSRTPEQFF
-,-,TRBV21-1,TRBJ2-7,TGTGCCAGCAGCAAAGTTGGGGGGGAGACCTACGAGCAGTACTTC,CASSKVGGETYEQYF
-,-,TRBV10-3,TRBJ2-7,TGTGCCATCAGGGGGCAGAAGAGGTCCGAGCAGTACTTC,CAIRGQKRSEQYF
few,-,TRBV24-1,TRBJ2-3,TGTGCCACCAGTGACCCCGGGACTCCAACAGATACGCAGTATTTT,CATSDPGTPTDTQYF
few,TRBD1,TRBV6-6,TRBJ2-5,TGTGCCAGCAGACTGACAGGGGGCGAGGAGACCCAGTACTTC,CASRLTGGEETQYF
-,-,TRBV5-5,TRBJ2-1,TGTGCCAGCATACCCGACAGGAATGAGCAGTTCTTC,CASIPDRNEQFF
few,-,TRBV29-1,TRBJ2-5,TGCAGCGTTGATGGGACGGACAGAAAGTACCAAGAGACCCAGTACTTC,CSVDGTDRKYQETQYF
-,TRBD1,TRBV7-2,TRBJ2-4,TGTGCCAGCAGCCCAGGACAGGGGGCACCGCGGTACTTC,CASSPGQGAPRYF
few,TRBD1,TRBV28,TRBJ1-3,TGTGCCAGCAGACGGACAGGCTCGGGCACCATATATTTT,CASRRTGSGTIYF
-,-,TRBV29-1,TRBJ2-1,TGCAGCGTTGAAGATGGAGTCCTGGATGAGCTGTTCTTC,CSVEDGVLDELFF
many,-,TRBV3-1,TRBJ2-7,TGTGCCAGCAGCCAAGCGGCCCACTCCTACGAGCAGTACTTC,CASSQAAHSYEQYF
few,TRBD2,TRBV4-3,TRBJ2-1,TGCGCCAGCAGCCAAGATGTGATAGCGGGGGGCTCCTACAATGAGCAGTTCTTC,CASSQDVIAGGSYNEQFF
-,TRBD2,TRBV3-1,TRBJ2-5,TGTGCCAGCAGCCCCAGGGTTCTAGCGGGGAAGGAGACCCAGTACTTC,CASSPRVLAGKETQYF
-,-,TRBV20-1,TRBJ1-1,TGCAGTGCCTGGGGGGGAGTCGTGAACACTGAAGCTTTCTTT,CSAWGGVVNTEAFF
few,-,TRBV29-1,TRBJ2-1,TGCAGCGTTGATGGATACGGGAAAAGCTCCTACAATGAGCAGTTCTTC,CSVDGYGKSSYNEQFF
few,-,TRBV29-1,TRBJ2-1,TGCAGCGTTGTCCCTAACAATGAGCAGTTCTTC,CSVVPNNEQFF
-,-,TRBV28,TRBJ2-2,TGTGCCAGCAGCCCTAGGGGGGGCTCGGGGGAGCTGTTTTTT,CASSPRGGSGELFF
-,-,TRBV6-2/TRBV6-3,TRBJ2-7,TGTGCCAGCAGTGACAGGCAGTCCTACGAGCAGTACTTC,CASSDRQSYEQYF
-,TRBD2,TRBV20-1,TRBJ2-7,TGCAGTGCTAGAGCACTAGCGACGACCTCCTACGAGCAGTACTTC,CSARALATTSYEQYF
-,TRBD1,TRBV29-1,TRBJ2-5,TGCAGCGTTGATCCGTACGGGACAGGGCAGGAGACCCAGTACTTC,CSVDPYGTGQETQYF
-,-,TRBV29-1,TRBJ1-5,TGCAGCGCGCAGGAGGGTACTCAGCCCCAGCATTTT,CSAQEGTQPQHF
many,-,TRBV29-1,TRBJ2-1,TGCAGCGCTGACATACGGCAGGGAATCAATGAGCAGTTCTTC,CSADIRQGINEQFF
few,-,TRBV6-5,TRBJ2-1,TGTGCCAGCAGTTACTCGTCCGGATTAAGCTCCTACAATGAGCAGTTCTTC,CASSYSSGLSSYNEQFF
few,-,TRBV20-1,TRBJ2-6,TGCAGTGCTAGGCGGCCTGGGGCCAACGTCCTGACTTTC,CSARRPGANVLTF
-,TRBD1,TRBV2,TRBJ1-1,TGTGCCAGCAGCGTTCAGACAGGGTTACGGACTGAAGCTTTCTTT,CASSVQTGLRTEAFF
-,-,TRBV28,TRBJ2-7,TGTGCCAGCAGTATGATAGGGGTCTCCTACGAGCAGTACTTC,CASSMIGVSYEQYF